This TCR beta chain is drawn from a study of OX40 agonist ivuxolimab in advanced cancers. Study at large: Partial responses, seen in three patients, involved one hepatocellular carcinoma and two cutaneous melanomas.

The method was immunoSEQ multiplex PCR; TCRdb's version includes in-frame clones alone and lacks a portion of them. The sample lists approximately 77,000 clones; under 95% were seen once. CDR1 is SGDLS, CDR2 YYNGEE, per germline. J was trimmed by 1 base and V by 6 bases; bases with no gene match: 3. The CDR3 loop spans 15 amino acids. The genes are TRBV9 and TRBJ2-2; TRBD2 matches 10 bases. The TCR comes from an adult with an advanced solid tumor such as melanoma, head and neck, liver or kidney cancer. The starting material was CD4+ or CD8+ T cells sorted from blood, obtained in a trial of the OX40 agonist ivuxolimab. CDR3 bases: TGTGCCAGCACCTGGACTAGCGGGAACACCGGGGAGCTGTTTTTT. Amino acids: CASTWTSGNTGELFF.